This T cell receptor beta chain was observed in a study of CXCR3-negative and CXCR3-positive naive CD8 T cells. The study, taken as a whole, reports: The TRB CDR3s that CXCR3-positive naive cells carried were more hydrophobic than those of CXCR3-negative naive cells. Naive subsets displayed similar surface CD5, and TCR strength was inferred from TRB CDR3 properties.

The TRB libraries of cDNA were built by UMI-labeled 5' RACE. TCRdb reprocessed the 5' RACE reads and stores each CDR3 protein as one record, lacking DNA. The sample has some 85,000 distinct CDR3 sequences. Note on this clonotype: The antigen is unknown.

Germline CDR1 is SQVTM and CDR2 is ANQGSEA. The CDR3 is 12 amino acids. The chain links TRBV29-1 to TRBJ2-7. Sequencing used naive CXCR3+ CD8+ T cells from blood. Subset meaning: CD45RO-CCR7+CD27+CD95- naive CD8+ T cells expressing CXCR3 (TNR3+). This TCR came from a human donor in good health. Some clones in this sample may be carry-over from other donors' samples. CDR3 loop: CSVGGDSYEQYF.